The clone carrying this TCR beta chain has at least ten counts. Its specificity is not known. Unique molecular identifiers were present in the TCR beta cDNA libraries. MiXCR, applied by TCRdb to the PCR reads, yields one record per CDR3 protein. This sample has around 200,000 distinct CDR3 sequences, with 29% found just once. Germline V gene sequence: CDR1 SGHRS, CDR2 YFSETQ. V shed 3 bases, J shed 2 bases, and the junction held 11 bases outside the gene matches. CDR3 length: 17 residues. This entry belongs to a study of post-analysis software for immune sequencing data. Overall study: Relapsing-remitting, secondary progressive and progressive-relapsing forms of multiple sclerosis all featured among disease courses.

The study, taken as a whole, reports: Patients used a few TRBV segments, including TRBV5-6, TRBV5-1 and TRBV20-1, more often than controls. By F measure, samples from a shared preparation batch strongly co-clustered. Patients with multiple sclerosis recorded significantly lower normalized Chao1 diversity than controls, the study found.

Sequencing was done on a sample of blood. The rearrangement uses TRBV5-1 and TRBJ2-3; 8 bases match TRBD1. The clonotype was recovered from a girl under 18 with multiple sclerosis. The CDR3 DNA reads TGCGCCAGCAGCTCACCAGAAGGACAGGGTTTCACAGATACGCAGTATTTT. It translates to CASSSPEGQGFTDTQYF.